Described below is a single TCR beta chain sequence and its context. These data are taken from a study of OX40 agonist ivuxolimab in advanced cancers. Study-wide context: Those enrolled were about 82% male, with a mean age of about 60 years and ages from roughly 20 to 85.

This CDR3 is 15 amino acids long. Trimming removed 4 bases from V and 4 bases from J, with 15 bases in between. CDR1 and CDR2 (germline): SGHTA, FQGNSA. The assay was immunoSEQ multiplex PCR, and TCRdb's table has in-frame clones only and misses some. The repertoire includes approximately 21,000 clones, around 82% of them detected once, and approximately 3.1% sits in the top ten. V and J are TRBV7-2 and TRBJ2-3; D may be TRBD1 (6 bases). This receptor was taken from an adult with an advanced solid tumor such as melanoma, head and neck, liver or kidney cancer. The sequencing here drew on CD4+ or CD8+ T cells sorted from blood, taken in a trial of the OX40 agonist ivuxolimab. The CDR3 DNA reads TGTGCCAGCAGCTCGCGCGCCAGGGGTGCAGATACGCAGTATTTT. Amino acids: CASSSRARGADTQYF.